A selection of T cell receptor beta chains follows, all from one sample in a study of T cell repertoires in cytomegalovirus infection. TCRdb reanalysed the reads using MiXCR and keeps one entry per CDR3 protein. The data contain 900,000 to 950,000 distinct CDR3 sequences, approximately 31% of them singletons. Antigen specificity for these receptors is unknown. The material was cultured CD8+ T cells from PBMCs, obtained from culture after CMV antigen stimulation. The receptors were sampled from a human donor in good health (CMV status not recorded). Some clones in this sample may be carry-over from other donors' samples. The CDR3 runs from the conserved cysteine through the conserved F or W. Fields, in order: V gene, J gene, clone size, D gene, CDR3 DNA, CDR3 protein. A D gene is named only where the DNA matches it firmly. Clone size is shown for a subset of rows, as once, few, many or a class of expanded clone.

>TRBV12-3/TRBV12-4|TRBJ2-7|many|NA
TGTGCCAGCAGTACCGGGAGACACGAGCAGTACTTC
CASSTGRHEQYF
>TRBV7-9|TRBJ2-1|few|NA
TGTGCCAGCAGCTTAGATCCAGACAATGAGCAGTTCTTC
CASSLDPDNEQFF
>TRBV10-3|TRBJ1-6|NA|NA
TGTGCCATCAGTGAGTCATTCGGACACCCAAGGGATTCACCCCTCCACTTT
CAISESFGHPRDSPLHF
>TRBV24-1|TRBJ2-2|few|NA
TGTGCCACCAGTGATTTAAGAGGGCGAAGGGGTACCGGGGAGCTGTTTTTT
CATSDLRGRRGTGELFF
>TRBV13|TRBJ2-3|NA|NA
TGTGCCAGCAGCTTAGAACACCTCGCTAGCACAGATACGCAGTATTTT
CASSLEHLASTDTQYF
>TRBV5-6|TRBJ1-2|few|TRBD1
TGTGCCAGCAGCTTGGCCACAGGGGCGGATGGCTACACCTTC
CASSLATGADGYTF
>TRBV6-1|TRBJ2-3|NA|NA
TGTGCCAGCAGCAATCCACCCCCCCGGAATACGCAGTATTTT
CASSNPPPRNTQYF
>TRBV11-3|TRBJ2-7|few|TRBD1
TGTGCCAGCAGCTCGAGAAAAAAAACCAGGGACAGGGCGAACGAGCAGTACTTC
CASSSRKKTRDRANEQYF
>TRBV12-3/TRBV12-4|TRBJ2-2|NA|TRBD2
TGTGCCAGCAGGCCCCCGACTAGCGGGGACGCGAACACCGGGGAGCTGTTTTTT
CASRPPTSGDANTGELFF
>TRBV13|TRBJ2-1|few|NA
TGTGCCAGCAGCTTAGAATCGCACAATGAGCAGTTCTTC
CASSLESHNEQFF
>TRBV7-8|TRBJ2-2|NA|TRBD2
TGTGCCAGCAGCTTCGTAGCGGGGAACACCGGGGAGCTGTTTTTT
CASSFVAGNTGELFF
>TRBV4-1|TRBJ1-1|NA|TRBD1
TGCGCCAGCAGCACCCGGACAGGGGGCGGCGACACTGAAGCTTTCTTT
CASSTRTGGGDTEAFF
>TRBV2|TRBJ1-2|NA|NA
TGTGCCAGCAGGTTCCGGGGAGATGGCTACACCTTC
CASRFRGDGYTF
>TRBV18|TRBJ2-3|NA|TRBD2
TGTGCCAGCTCACCTTACTCGGGACTAGCGGGGGGCCATCTTTACACAGATACGCAGTATTTT
CASSPYSGLAGGHLYTDTQYF
>TRBV4-1|TRBJ1-4|NA|NA
TGCGCCAGCAGCCAAGATATCCTTATTGCAACTAATGAAAAACTGTTTTTT
CASSQDILIATNEKLFF
>TRBV15|TRBJ2-2|NA|NA
TGTGCCACCAGCAGAGATCCCCGCGAGGCCACCGGGGAGCTGTTTTTT
CATSRDPREATGELFF
>TRBV7-9|TRBJ2-1|NA|TRBD2
TGTGCCAGCAGCTGGACTAGCGGGCACAATGAGCAGTTCTTC
CASSWTSGHNEQFF
>TRBV11-2|TRBJ2-2|few|NA
TGTGCCAGCAGCGGCTACCGGGACCGGGACACCGGGGAGCTGTTTTTT
CASSGYRDRDTGELFF
>TRBV12-3/TRBV12-4|TRBJ1-1|NA|NA
TGTGCCAGCAGTTTCGGGAGGGAGAACACTGAAGCTTTCTTT
CASSFGRENTEAFF
>TRBV2|TRBJ1-6|few|TRBD1
TGTGCCAGCAGCTTCGGGACAGGGGGGAACTCCTATAATTCACCCCTCCACTTT
CASSFGTGGNSYNSPLHF
>TRBV15|TRBJ1-6|NA|NA
TGTGCCACTTCTTCCATTAGTCAAGATTCACCCCTCCACTTT
CATSSISQDSPLHF
>TRBV6-2/TRBV6-3|TRBJ1-1|NA|TRBD1
TGTGCCAGCGGGGACAGCGTCCTCACTGAAGCTTTCTTT
CASGDSVLTEAFF
>TRBV7-2|TRBJ2-1|once|NA
TGTGCCAGCAGCTTACGGCCACTTGGGACAGAGCAGTTCTTC
CASSLRPLGTEQFF
>TRBV27|TRBJ1-2|NA|NA
TGTGCCAGCAGTTTTGGGAGCGAAGGTGGCTACACCTTC
CASSFGSEGGYTF
>TRBV7-8|TRBJ1-1|many|NA
TGTGCCAGCAGCCCCAAGGTGGGGGCGGCCACCGCCACTGAAGCTTTCTTT
CASSPKVGAATATEAFF
>TRBV12-3/TRBV12-4|TRBJ2-1|few|TRBD2
TGTGCCAGCAGTTTCCCCCCTAGCGGGGCTAGGAATGAGCAGTTCTTC
CASSFPPSGARNEQFF
>TRBV6-2/TRBV6-3|TRBJ1-2|few|NA
TGTGCCAGCAGTTACCAGGAATGGGATGGCTACACCTTC
CASSYQEWDGYTF